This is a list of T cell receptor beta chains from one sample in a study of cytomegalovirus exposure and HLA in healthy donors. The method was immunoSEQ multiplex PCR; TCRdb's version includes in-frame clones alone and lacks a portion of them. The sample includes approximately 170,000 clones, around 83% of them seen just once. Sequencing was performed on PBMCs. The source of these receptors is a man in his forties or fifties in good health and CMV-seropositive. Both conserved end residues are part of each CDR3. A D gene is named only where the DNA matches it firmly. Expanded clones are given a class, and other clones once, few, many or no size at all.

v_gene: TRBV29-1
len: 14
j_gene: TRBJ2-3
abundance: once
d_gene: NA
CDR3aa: CSVDSETSTDTQYF
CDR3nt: TGCAGTGTGGACAGCGAGACTAGCACAGATACGCAGTATTTT

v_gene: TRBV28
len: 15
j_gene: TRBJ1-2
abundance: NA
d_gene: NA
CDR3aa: CASSFRSGGNYGYTF
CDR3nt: TGTGCCAGCAGTTTTAGGTCGGGTGGAAACTATGGCTACACCTTC

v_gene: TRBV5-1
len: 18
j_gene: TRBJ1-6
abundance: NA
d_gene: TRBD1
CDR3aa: CASSLGLPGQGLSSPLHF
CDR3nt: TGCGCCAGCAGCTTGGGGCTTCCGGGACAGGGCTTGAGTTCACCCCTCCACTTT

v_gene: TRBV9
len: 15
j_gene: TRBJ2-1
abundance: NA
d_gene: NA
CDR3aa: CASSEQVTSYNEQFF
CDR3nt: TGTGCCAGCAGCGAGCAGGTTACCTCCTACAATGAGCAGTTCTTC

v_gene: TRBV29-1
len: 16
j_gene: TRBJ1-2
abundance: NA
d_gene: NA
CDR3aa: CSVEERPGRANYGYTF
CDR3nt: TGCAGCGTTGAAGAAAGGCCTGGCAGGGCTAACTATGGCTACACCTTC

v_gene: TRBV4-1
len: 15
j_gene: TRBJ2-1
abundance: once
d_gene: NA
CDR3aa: CASSQAALSFNEQFF
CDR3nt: TGCGCCAGCAGCCAAGCTGCTCTAAGTTTTAATGAGCAGTTCTTC

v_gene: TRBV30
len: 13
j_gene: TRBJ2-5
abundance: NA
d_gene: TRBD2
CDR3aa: CAWGLAAKETQYF
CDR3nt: TGTGCCTGGGGACTAGCGGCTAAAGAGACCCAGTACTTC

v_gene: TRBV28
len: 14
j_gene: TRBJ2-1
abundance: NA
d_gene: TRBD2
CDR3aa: CASRTPGGRNEQFF
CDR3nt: TGTGCCAGCAGGACCCCGGGAGGTCGGAATGAGCAGTTCTTC

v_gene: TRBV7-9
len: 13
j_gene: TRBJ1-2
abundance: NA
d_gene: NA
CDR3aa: CASSLETVGGYTF
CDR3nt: TGCGCCAGCAGCTTAGAGACAGTTGGAGGCTACACCTTC

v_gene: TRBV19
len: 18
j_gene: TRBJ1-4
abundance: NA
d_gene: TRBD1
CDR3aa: CASSMFRQGYPGSEKLFF
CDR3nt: TGTGCCAGTAGTATGTTTAGACAGGGGTATCCCGGGAGTGAAAAACTGTTTTTT

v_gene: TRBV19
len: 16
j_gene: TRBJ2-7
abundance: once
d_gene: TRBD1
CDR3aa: CASSKYRDRGSYEQYF
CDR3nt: TGTGCCAGTAGTAAATACCGGGACAGGGGGTCCTACGAGCAGTACTTC

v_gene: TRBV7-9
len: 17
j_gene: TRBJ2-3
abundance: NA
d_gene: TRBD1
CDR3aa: CASSFSPRDRGTDTQYF
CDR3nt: TGTGCCAGCAGCTTCTCCCCCCGGGACAGGGGCACAGATACGCAGTATTTT

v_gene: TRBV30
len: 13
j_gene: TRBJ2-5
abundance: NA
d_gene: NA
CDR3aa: CACQLEGWKTQYF
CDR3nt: TGTGCCTGCCAACTAGAGGGATGGAAGACCCAGTACTTC

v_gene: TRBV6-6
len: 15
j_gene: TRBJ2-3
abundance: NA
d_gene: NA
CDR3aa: CASSYVGLFTDTQYF
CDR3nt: TGTGCCAGCAGTTATGTCGGACTCTTCACAGATACGCAGTATTTT

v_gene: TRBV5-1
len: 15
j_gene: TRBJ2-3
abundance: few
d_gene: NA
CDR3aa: CASSLVGGSTDTQYF
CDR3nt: TGCGCCAGCAGCTTGGTGGGCGGGAGCACAGATACGCAGTATTTT

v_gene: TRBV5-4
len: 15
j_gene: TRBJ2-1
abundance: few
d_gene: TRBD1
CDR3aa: CASSLDRGEYNEQFF
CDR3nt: TGTGCCAGCAGCTTGGACAGGGGGGAATACAATGAGCAGTTCTTC